These 30 T cell receptor beta chains were sequenced from one sample in a study of T cells in Graves' hyperthyroidism and ophthalmopathy (dated by TCRdb to between 2018 and 2021). Libraries were built with multiplex PCR. TCRdb lists the instrument as Illumina HiSeq 2000. Amplification of TCR beta CDR3 regions was carried out from RNA transcripts. For the first round of RT-PCR on the TCR CDR3, the HTBI primer set was used together with the Qiagen OneStep RT-PCR kit. Clones were called with MiXCR by TCRdb after fastp trimmed the public reads at Q25, and only in-frame beta chains were retained. Every distinct CDR3 protein forms one entry, paired with its most common genes and DNA. The sample table records a few hundred thousand distinct CDR3 sequences; roughly 14% of these occur just once. The ten biggest clones cover 6.5% to 8% of the sample. What was sequenced was blood. The receptors here all came from a woman in her thirties with Graves' hyperthyroidism.

This clonotype occurred many times. The rearrangement joins TRBV7-2 to TRBJ2-7, with a weak D call TRBD1 (5 bases). CDR1 is SGHTA, CDR2 FQGNSA, per germline. There are 14 residues in the CDR3. With 4 bases removed from V and 0 bases from J, the gap between germline ends came to 10 bases. The CDR3 protein is CASSSRGFSYEQYF. The DNA for the CDR3 is TGTGCCAGCAGCTCAAGGGGCTTCTCCTACGAGCAGTACTTC. Variable domain in full (rest from reference TRBV7-2 and TRBJ2-7): GAGVSQSPSNKVTEKGKDVELRCDPISGHTALYWYRQSLGQGLEFLIYFQGNSAPDKSGLPSDRFSAERTGGSVSTLTIQRTQQEDSAVYLCASSSRGFSYEQYFGPGTRLTVT.

This clonotype appeared many times. The chain uses TRBV6-2 or TRBV6-3 and TRBJ1-1; possibly TRBD1 for D (6 bases). This CDR3 spans 16 amino acids. CDR1 MNHEY and CDR2 SVGEGT come from the germline V gene. Trimming left V 6 bases short and J 0 bases short, with 17 bases between. The chain's CDR3 is CASSPAPGQLNTEAFF. The CDR3 DNA follows: TGTGCCAGCAGCCCCGCCCCAGGACAGTTGAACACTGAAGCTTTCTTT.

This clonotype was counted a few times. V and J are TRBV20-1 and TRBJ1-3; D ambiguous. This CDR3 region has 15 residues. From germline, CDR1 is DFQATT and CDR2 SNEGSKA (reference sequence). With 1 base removed from V and 2 bases from J, the gap between germline ends came to 12 bases. The CDR3 nucleotides read TGCAGTGCTAGAGCCCCTCAGGATCCTGGAAACACCATATATTTT. It specifies CSARAPQDPGNTIYF.

This clonotype occurred many times. The chain recombines TRBV28 with TRBJ2-7; D gene ambiguous. V was cut by 5 bases and J by 2 bases, with 16 bases left in between. Germline-derived CDR1 and CDR2 are MDHEN and SYDVKM. The CDR3 is 15 amino acids. DNA for the CDR3: TGTGCCAGCAGTCCTAGTGGAAGAGCCGCCTACGAGCAGTACTTC. Translating gives CASSPSGRAAYEQYF.

V and J are TRBV5-6 and TRBJ2-5, with D tentatively TRBD2 (7 bases). The germline gives CDR1 SGHDT, CDR2 YYEEEE. The CDR3 consists of 15 residues. V was cut by 4 bases and J by 3 bases, with 16 bases left in between. For the CDR3, the DNA is TGTGCCAGCAGCCCGGTAGGAGGGGGGGAAGAGACCCAGTACTTC. Translation gives CASSPVGGGEETQYF.

This clonotype was picked up many times. The V call is TRBV12-3 or TRBV12-4, the J call TRBJ2-1; D is uncertain. Trimming took 5 bases from V and 8 from J, leaving 28 bases between them. The CDR3 length is 18 residues. DNA of the CDR3: TGTGCCAGCAGTCTTCGGTCGGTTCGGTCTAGTGGTAGGTATGAGCAGTTCTTC. It encodes CASSLRSVRSSGRYEQFF.

The chain is built from TRBV7-9 and TRBJ1-5, with 9 bases aligning to TRBD1. This CDR3 has 15 residues. Unmatched junction bases numbered 7, after V lost 5 bases and J lost 5 bases. Looked up from germline, CDR1 is SEHNR and CDR2 is FQNEAQ (reference sequence). CDR3 in amino acids: CASSTGQGRDQPQHF. The CDR3 DNA is TGTGCCAGCAGCACGGGACAGGGACGTGATCAGCCCCAGCATTTT.

This clonotype was observed at least ten times. The V call is TRBV6-2 or TRBV6-3, the J call TRBJ2-7; 12 nucleotides match TRBD2. The germline gives CDR1 MNHEY, CDR2 SVGEGT. The CDR3 has 19 residues. With 7 bases clipped from V and 1 base from J, the junction kept 17 bases outside the gene matches. Here the CDR3 DNA reads TGTGCCAGCACCCCCCTGAGGACTAGCGGGATCGCAAGATCCTACGAGCAGTACTTC. Protein: CASTPLRTSGIARSYEQYF.

A note on this clonotype: Being one base from a much bigger clone, this may be a read error. The chain recombines TRBV19 with TRBJ2-1; 9 bases line up with TRBD2. V dropped 3 bases and J dropped 8; count of bases not matched to a gene: 17. The CDR3 is made up of 18 amino acids. Germline values: CDR1 LNHDA, CDR2 SQIVND (reference sequence). The CDR3 region has the DNA TGTGCCAGTAGTATCCGCCCTTTTGGACCAGCGGGAGGAGATGAGCAGTTCTTC. Translated, it gives CASSIRPFGPAGGDEQFF.

This clonotype turned up a few times. V is TRBV29-1 and J is TRBJ2-2; D is perhaps TRBD1 or TRBD2 (6 bases each). Germline V CDR1 and CDR2: SQVTM, ANQGSEA. The CDR3 covers 15 residues. V was cut by 7 bases and J by 3 bases, with 18 bases left in between. The CDR3 region has the DNA TGCAGCGCCCAGGGGCTCACGGGAGACACCGGGGAGCTGTTTTTT. It encodes CSAQGLTGDTGELFF.

Many counts were recorded for this clonotype. The chain recombines TRBV2 with TRBJ2-7; 9 bases match TRBD1. CDR3 length: 14 residues. The germline V gene has CDR1 SNHLY and CDR2 FYNNEI. The CDR3 DNA reads as TGTGCGAGTAACCCCCGGGACAGGGTTGACGAGCAGTACTTC. Amino acid sequence: CASNPRDRVDEQYF.

The table lists this clonotype with a few counts. The gene calls are TRBV5-1 and TRBJ2-7, with a weak D call TRBD1 (6 bases). Germline V lookup: CDR1 SGHRS, CDR2 YFSETQ. V dropped 0 bases and J dropped 2 bases, with 12 bases sitting between them. The CDR3 consists of 15 residues. CDR3: CASSLEGQWPYEQYF. The CDR3 nucleotides are TGCGCCAGCAGCTTGGAAGGACAGTGGCCCTACGAGCAGTACTTC.

CDR3: CASSLRRTGSYEQYF. For the CDR3, the DNA is TGTGCCAGCAGCTTACGGCGGACGGGCTCCTACGAGCAGTACTTC. The genes are TRBV7-2 and TRBJ2-7; D remains ambiguous. Trimming pared 2 bases from V and 0 bases from J, leaving 11 bases between. This CDR3 is 15 amino acids long. Per germline, CDR1 SGHTA and CDR2 FQGNSA. The complete variable domain, with remaining parts taken from reference TRBV7-2 and TRBJ2-7, reads GAGVSQSPSNKVTEKGKDVELRCDPISGHTALYWYRQSLGQGLEFLIYFQGNSAPDKSGLPSDRFSAERTGGSVSTLTIQRTQQEDSAVYLCASSLRRTGSYEQYFGPGTRLTVT.

Many counts were recorded for this clonotype. This chain connects TRBV20-1 to TRBJ2-1; TRBD2 is a possible D gene (6 bases). This CDR3 contains 14 residues. V was pared by 0 bases and J by 8 bases, with 14 bases between. Germline CDR1 reads DFQATT; CDR2 reads SNEGSKA (reference sequence). The CDR3 DNA reads TGCAGTGCTAGAGAGTCGGGGGAGGTCGATGAGCAGTTCTTC. Translated, it gives CSARESGEVDEQFF.

In this sample, this clonotype turned up a few times. V usage is TRBV24-1 and J usage is TRBJ2-1; TRBD1 agrees at 7 bases. Germline values: CDR1 KGHDR, CDR2 SFDVKD. The V segment lost 4 bases and the J segment 6 bases; nucleotides outside the gene matches: 2. The CDR3 runs to 13 residues. Written as DNA, the CDR3 is TGTGCCACCAGTGACTGGACAGGCAATGAGCAGTTCTTC. Translating it yields CATSDWTGNEQFF.

This clonotype was found many times. The chain links TRBV19 to TRBJ2-1; 7 bases are shared with TRBD1. CDR1 and CDR2 from the germline V gene are LNHDA and SQIVND (reference sequence). The CDR3 covers 15 residues. Trimming removed 5 bases from V and 7 bases from J; junction bases left unmatched: 11. CDR3 sequence: CASSYQGQVGNEQFF. DNA for the CDR3: TGTGCCAGTAGTTATCAAGGACAGGTTGGAAATGAGCAGTTCTTC.

This clonotype occurred a few times. This rearrangement joins TRBV20-1 to TRBJ2-3; 12 bases are shared with TRBD2. This CDR3 is built from 16 residues. J gave up 3 bases and V 3 bases, and 7 bases lay outside the gene matches. Germline CDR1 reads DFQATT; CDR2 reads SNEGSKA (reference sequence). This chain's CDR3 is CSASRRTSGMTDTQYF. CDR3 bases: TGCAGTGCTAGCCGTAGGACTAGCGGGATGACAGATACGCAGTATTTT.

This clonotype was counted at least ten times. This chain links TRBV7-9 with TRBJ2-7; D gene uncertain. Germline CDR1 is SEHNR and CDR2 is FQNEAQ (reference sequence). V dropped 5 bases and J dropped 2 bases, with 16 bases sitting between them. The CDR3 sequence is 15 residues long. The CDR3 sequence is CASSPGRTNTYEQYF. Here the CDR3 DNA reads TGTGCCAGCAGCCCTGGACGTACTAATACCTACGAGCAGTACTTC.

In this sample, this clonotype turned up many times. The genes are TRBV6-6 and TRBJ2-7, with D unclear. CDR1 is MNHNY, CDR2 SVGAGI, per germline (reference sequence). The CDR3 length is 18 residues. V was clipped by 0 bases and J by 0 bases, with 18 bases between them. The DNA of the CDR3 is TGTGCCAGCAGTTACTCGGGCCCCGGCAGGTCCAGCTCCTACGAGCAGTACTTC. Protein sequence: CASSYSGPGRSSSYEQYF.

V is TRBV5-6 and J is TRBJ2-2, with D perhaps matching TRBD1 (5 bases). The CDR3 is 17 amino acids. V lost 0 bases and J lost 2, with 14 bases in between. The germline V gene has CDR1 SGHDT and CDR2 YYEEEE. The CDR3 DNA is TGTGCCAGCAGCTTGGAAATTCAAGGGGCCAACACCGGGGAGCTGTTTTTT. This gives the protein CASSLEIQGANTGELFF.

This clonotype was counted ten times or more. The J gene is TRBJ2-7, the V gene TRBV20-1; D is unclear. This CDR3 is 11 amino acids long. V lost 1 base to trimming and J lost 2 bases, with 3 bases between them. CDR1 is DFQATT, CDR2 SNEGSKA, per germline (reference sequence). This CDR3 is CSARATYEQYF. CDR3 nucleotide sequence: TGCAGTGCTAGAGCCACCTACGAGCAGTACTTC.

The sample holds many counts of this clonotype. The chain combines TRBV5-1 with TRBJ2-2, with 7 bases identical to TRBD2. V lost 2 bases, J lost 7 bases, and 14 bases stayed unmatched. CDR1 is SGHRS, CDR2 YFSETQ, per germline. The length of the CDR3 is 17 residues. For the CDR3, the DNA is TGCGCCAGCAGCTTATTAGCGGGCGCCACCGGGTACGGGGAGCTGTTTTTT. Its protein product is CASSLLAGATGYGELFF. Variable domain in full (rest from reference TRBV5-1 and TRBJ2-2): KAGVTQTPRYLIKTRGQQVTLSCSPISGHRSVSWYQQTPGQGLQFLFEYFSETQRNKGNFPGRFSGRQFSNSRSEMNVSTLELGDSALYLCASSLLAGATGYGELFFGEGSRLTVL.

There are a few counts of this clonotype. The rearrangement links TRBV15 to TRBJ2-2; tentatively, D is TRBD1 (6 bases). V was shortened by 3 bases and J by 2 bases, with 13 bases between the two germline ends. There are 16 residues in the CDR3. Looked up from germline, CDR1 is LNHNV and CDR2 is YYDKDF (reference sequence). The CDR3 DNA follows: TGTGCCACCAGCAGTGGACAGTCGGCTAACACCGGGGAGCTGTTTTTT. Its translation: CATSSGQSANTGELFF.

This clonotype turned up a few times. The chain employs TRBV2 and TRBJ2-7; 9 bases are shared with TRBD2. Germline V gene lookup returns CDR1 SNHLY and CDR2 FYNNEI. The V and J ends lost 8 bases and 0 bases, in that order; junction bases with no gene match: 8. The CDR3 contains 15 residues. CDR3 protein: CASRRAGLASYEQYF. CDR3 coding DNA: TGTGCCAGCCGGCGAGCGGGACTAGCCTCCTACGAGCAGTACTTC.

At least ten counts were recorded for this clonotype. This chain joins TRBV7-2 and TRBJ2-2; 9 positions match TRBD2. The CDR3 length is 17 residues. The ends lost 2 bases at V and 4 bases at J; junction bases unmatched: 8. Looked up from germline, CDR1 is SGHTA and CDR2 is FQGNSA. The CDR3 nucleotides are TGTGCCAGCAGCTTAACTCGGTTAGCGGGAGTCACCGGGGAGCTGTTTTTT. This encodes CASSLTRLAGVTGELFF.

In its sample, this clonotype was seen many times. This chain uses TRBV7-3 with TRBJ2-3, with D possibly TRBD2 on 5 matching bases. Trimming pared 5 bases from V and 0 bases from J, leaving 15 bases between. The CDR3 has 16 amino acids. Germline V lookup: CDR1 SGHTA, CDR2 FQGTGA. The CDR3 DNA follows: TGTGCCAGCAGCCCACGTAGGGCGGGCAGCACAGATACGCAGTATTTT. It yields the protein CASSPRRAGSTDTQYF.

This clonotype was observed at least ten times. The rearrangement uses TRBV5-5 and TRBJ2-3; 8 positions match TRBD2. The junction had 8 bases not matched to a gene; V was cut back by 4 bases and J by 4 bases. Germline V lookup: CDR1 SGHKS, CDR2 YYEKEE (reference sequence). This CDR3 contains 15 residues. Here the CDR3 reads CASSSPSGRADTQYF. CDR3 DNA: TGTGCCAGCAGCAGCCCTAGCGGGCGGGCAGATACGCAGTATTTT.

The rearrangement links TRBV19 to TRBJ2-4, with 9 bases matching TRBD1. V lost 6 bases, J lost 9 bases, and 18 bases stayed unmatched. The CDR3 runs to 17 residues. Germline V lookup: CDR1 LNHDA, CDR2 SQIVND (reference sequence). CDR3 sequence reads: CASSRVGQGGQSGIQYF. CDR3 coding DNA: TGTGCCAGTAGCCGGGTGGGACAGGGAGGGCAGTCTGGCATTCAGTACTTC.

Many counts were recorded for this clonotype. The rearrangement joins TRBV2 to TRBJ2-5; D might be TRBD2 (6 bases). V lost 7 bases and J lost 1, with 13 bases in between. The CDR3 has 14 residues. Per germline, CDR1 SNHLY and CDR2 FYNNEI. CDR3 region: CASIRSGSQETQYF. Written as DNA, the CDR3 is TGTGCCAGCATCCGATCCGGGAGCCAAGAGACCCAGTACTTC.

This rearrangement joins TRBV19 to TRBJ2-2; maybe TRBD2 (5 bases). V lost 5 bases and J lost 4, with 14 bases in between. The CDR3 runs 15 residues. Germline V gives CDR1 LNHDA, CDR2 SQIVND (reference sequence). The CDR3 protein is CASSLAGLSTGELFF. CDR3 bases: TGTGCCAGTAGTCTAGCCGGCCTCAGCACCGGGGAGCTGTTTTTT.